The entry that follows covers one TCR beta chain sequence. The antigen this receptor binds is unknown. Qualities for individual bases were not recorded, and no much larger clone is one base off. The TCR beta CDR3 regions were amplified from RNA transcripts. A first-round RT-PCR of the TCR CDR3 used the HTBI primer set with the Qiagen OneStep RT-PCR kit. The libraries were constructed in a second round of multiplex PCR and then size-selected and purified. The libraries were sequenced on an Illumina HiSeq2000 using paired-end 100 bp reads. The source study handled its data this way. Raw data were processed with SOAPnuke, discarding reads with adapters, uncalled bases, mean Phred below 15, or no exact constant-primer or identifier match. High-quality paired reads were merged with COPE v1.2.5, and unique nucleotide sequences were defined as clonotypes. MiTCR v1.1 was used to align the clonotypes against IMGT TRBV, TRBD and TRBJ reference segments. The analysis was restricted to V-J combinations with a frequency above 0.0001, which together covered about 99% of the repertoires. The TCS score was defined as the ratio of F50 (clonal expansion) to E x V (chaos), calculated using BLOSUM62-based TCRdist between CDR3 peptides within each V-J. Welch's t-statistics and random forest reduced some 510 V-J features to 10 to 15, which were used in a naive Bayes classifier (R e1071). The public sequencing data were trimmed at Q25 with fastp and processed into clonotypes with MiXCR by TCRdb, which kept only in-frame beta chains. All rows with the same CDR3 protein become a single entry with the most common DNA and genes. The V and J calls shown here were made by TCRdb, not taken from the authors' results. Counted in this sample were some 530,000 distinct CDR3 sequences; under 25% of them appeared once. Jointly, the top ten make up about half of the sample.

Looking up the germline V gene yields CDR1 KGHSH and CDR2 LQKENI. The CDR3 numbers 14 residues from cysteine through phenylalanine. Only the CDR3 region is kept as DNA, spanning 42 bases read in frame from base 1. Unmatched junction bases come to 5, with V trimmed by 2 bases and J by 7 bases. Ophthalmopathy patients had moderately to severely active disease, with a Clinical Activity Score of 3 or more, a NOSPECS grade of 4 or more, and a disease duration of less than 3 months. Patients with uncontrolled infections, other autoimmune diseases, pregnancy or lactation were excluded. Clinical symptoms, serum thyroxine and TRAb, thyroid ultrasound, and orbital computed tomography formed the basis for the diagnoses. PBMCs were isolated from 10 ml of fresh peripheral blood by Ficoll-Paque density gradient centrifugation. Total RNA was extracted with Trizol reagent, and quality was checked on an Agilent 2100 Bioanalyzer.

These data are taken from a study of T cells in Graves' hyperthyroidism and ophthalmopathy (dated by TCRdb to between 2018 and 2021). In the study overall: Peripheral blood samples were taken at initial diagnosis, before any treatment was given. TCR V-J signatures able to tell the groups apart were searched for in a discovery cohort of 90 to 100 patients, of whom approximately 40 had Graves' ophthalmopathy and 57 had stable Graves' hyperthyroidism. Whether ophthalmopathy could be predicted prospectively was tested in an independent validation cohort made up of about 18 hyperthyroidism patients plus 17 patients who later progressed to ophthalmopathy. The roughly 91 discovery patients were randomly split 7:3 into training and test sets. Thyroid tissue and blood T-cell repertoires from several Graves' hyperthyroidism patients were also compared in the study. Once sampling was done, hyperthyroidism patients were given methimazole at a starting dose of 30 mg daily, whereas ophthalmopathy patients were given high-dose intravenous methylprednisolone. TCR Vbeta CDR3 sequencing of approximately 140 peripheral blood samples (43 ophthalmopathy, 75 to 80 hyperthyroidism and some 17 progressor patients) is reported in the paper.

The research as a whole found: Blood samples also contained most of the expanded thyroid clonotypes (frequency above 0.001), which suggests that blood repertoires may reflect thyroid immune responses. A 13 V-J signature model separated ophthalmopathy from stable hyperthyroidism, with roughly 88% sensitivity and 81.08% specificity in cross-validation and 80%/75% in testing. During validation, the model predicted progression to ophthalmopathy a median of around six months ahead of onset, with more than 60% sensitivity and 72% to 80% specificity. No statistical method was used to fix the sample size in advance, and group allocation was not hidden from the investigators.

Sequencing was done on a sample of blood. This receptor was obtained from a woman in her 70s with Graves' ophthalmopathy. The rearrangement joined TRBV18 to TRBJ2-4; 7 junctional bases match TRBD2. The bases read TGTGCCAGCTCACCAGCGGGAGATAGGAACATTCAGTACTTC. Its protein is CASSPAGDRNIQYF.